The present T cell receptor beta chain was sequenced within a study of blood T cells in healthy people across ages. Findings of the study overall: Naive and antigen-experienced cells were not separated, limiting conclusive comparison.

Comment on this clonotype: As yet, its antigen is unknown.

A second 7 to 11 cycle PCR used barcoded and J-beta primers. TCRdb fed the 5' RACE reads into MiXCR, producing one record per CDR3 protein. The profile shows approximately 760,000 distinct CDR3 sequences, roughly 25% of them singletons. V gave up 10 bases and J gave up 0 bases, with 17 bases separating them. This CDR3 contains 15 residues. The germline CDR1 and CDR2 sequences are SGHVS and FQNEAQ. These same data were also listed under a study on T cells of mothers and their children. This second study says: The study recruited three healthy Caucasian mothers and their six children as donors. During the second PCR, the M1S primer introduced sample barcodes along with 2-4 random nucleotides.

The J gene is TRBJ2-3, the V gene TRBV7-8, with a weak D call TRBD2 (6 bases). Sequenced material: blood. The TCR originated in a boy aged 5-17 years in good health. CDR3 DNA sequence: TGTGCCACCAGGCCCTCCGGGACTAGCACAGATACGCAGTATTTT. It translates to CATRPSGTSTDTQYF.